A selection of T cell receptor beta chains follows, all from one sample in a study of cytomegalovirus exposure and HLA in healthy donors. Profiling relied on immunoSEQ multiplex PCR, and the TCRdb table lists in-frame clones only, not all of them. The table has 200,000 to 250,000 clones, approximately 80% seen once. Sequenced input: PBMCs. The source of these receptors is a girl aged 10 to 17 in good health and CMV-seronegative. The conserved cysteine and the conserved F or W are not part of the CDR3 here. D genes are given only for firm matches.

>.|TRBV13|TRBJ2-5
ASSLLGPQETQY
>TRBD1|TRBV6-5|TRBJ2-4
ASRDQGASQNIQY
>TRBD1|TRBV28|TRBJ2-5
ASSPLGTGVKETQY
>.|TRBV19|TRBJ2-7
ASSIFLTYEQY
>TRBD1|TRBV19|TRBJ1-5
ASSIPQKTGRYSNQPQH
>.|TRBV2|TRBJ1-2
ARTSSITNYGYT
>.|TRBV30|TRBJ2-3
AWGVTSTDTQY
>TRBD2|TRBV18|TRBJ2-1
ASSPEREGRNEQF
>.|TRBV19|TRBJ2-6
ASSILSGANVLT
>.|TRBV10-3|TRBJ1-6
AITQDSSNSPLH
>TRBD2|TRBV13|TRBJ2-1
ASRASGSGGNEQF
>.|TRBV5-1|TRBJ2-5
ASSPGQGETQY
>TRBD1|TRBV30|TRBJ2-7
AWMGQGYEQY
>TRBD2|TRBV7-2|TRBJ2-3
ASSVNGGANTDTQY
>.|TRBV19|TRBJ1-6
ASSTRYSSYNSPLH
>.|TRBV10-3|TRBJ2-3
AISEWGAILKSTDTQY
>.|TRBV5-5|TRBJ1-6
ASSLVPGRKDSGPLH
>TRBD1|TRBV9|TRBJ1-2
ASSPGQSSFGYT
>TRBD2|TRBV19|TRBJ2-7
ASSQKGGRTREQY
>.|TRBV4-1|TRBJ1-2
ASSQDWGRENYGYT
>.|TRBV9|TRBJ2-3
ASSVDTLGETDTQY
>TRBD1|TRBV5-1|TRBJ2-7
ASSPGTGAYEQY
>TRBD1|TRBV4-1|TRBJ1-2
ASSQDDREEYGYT
>.|TRBV4-2|TRBJ2-1
ASSQEYRGSYNEQF
>TRBD2|TRBV7-9|TRBJ2-1
ASKGLAGASRRNEQF
>.|TRBV28|TRBJ1-2
ASSSNGGYGYT
>TRBD2|TRBV23-1|TRBJ2-5
ASSRAAGDLTLETQY
>TRBD1|TRBV28|TRBJ2-7
ASSNGQGTYEQY
>.|TRBV6-1|TRBJ2-2
ASSEVAGSNTGELF
>.|TRBV4-2|TRBJ1-5
ASSQDSNQPQH
>.|TRBV5-5|TRBJ2-3
ASSLKREPAGTQY
>.|TRBV21-1|TRBJ1-2
ASSKVGREEGYT
>.|TRBV10-1|TRBJ1-1
ASSDNRSGTNTEAF
>TRBD1|TRBV28|TRBJ2-6
ASSSDRGGANVLT
>.|TRBV19|TRBJ2-1
ASSYLQFHNEQF
>.|TRBV6-5|TRBJ2-5
ASSPTRGAVETQY
>TRBD1|TRBV7-2|TRBJ1-2
ASSFSSGTVNYGYT
>.|TRBV7-8|TRBJ1-1
ASSLAPGGTEVF
>TRBD2|TRBV28|TRBJ2-7
ASSFASGTSTGQY
>.|TRBV5-1|TRBJ1-1
ASSLDEVTMNTEAF
>.|TRBV30|TRBJ1-5
AWNGGVKNQPQH
>TRBD1|TRBV2|TRBJ2-1
ASKKETGPYNEQF
>TRBD1|TRBV4-2|TRBJ1-2
ASSQDRRTGDNYGYT
>.|TRBV19|TRBJ2-2
ASRGWSDTGELF
>TRBD1|TRBV18|TRBJ2-7
ASSPGTGKGVNEQY
>.|TRBV7-2|TRBJ2-1
ASSFSPSYPNEQF
>TRBD2|TRBV4-2|.
ASSPRLAGGYEQY
>.|TRBV5-5|TRBJ1-5
ASSFLDQPQH
>.|TRBV6-4|TRBJ1-1
ASRSGAEAF
>.|TRBV4-3|TRBJ1-6
ASSQEGQYANSPLH
>.|TRBV7-2|TRBJ2-3
ASSLALRRTDTQY
>.|TRBV4-3|TRBJ1-3
ASSQLTGSGNTIY